A selection of T cell receptor beta chains follows, all from one sample in a study of OX40 agonist ivuxolimab in advanced cancers. Method: immunoSEQ multiplex PCR; TCRdb's copy keeps in-frame clones and lacks some. Among tens of thousands of clones listed, 85% to 90% were seen once. Sequenced material: CD4+ or CD8+ T cells sorted from blood, taken in a trial of the OX40 agonist ivuxolimab. The receptors were gathered from an adult with an advanced solid tumor such as melanoma, head and neck, liver or kidney cancer. Each CDR3 is given with its conserved first and last residue. The order of the fields is J gene, clone size, D gene, V gene, CDR3 DNA, CDR3 protein. A D gene is named only where the DNA matches it firmly. Only part of the rows carry a size: once, few, many, or a class if the clone is expanded.

TRBJ2-1 | . | . | TRBV30 | TGTGCCTGGAGTGTTCCGTACGGGAGTGGTGGGTACAATGAGCAGTTCTTC | CAWSVPYGSGGYNEQFF
TRBJ2-7 | . | TRBD1 | TRBV11-1 | TGTGCCAGCAGCCACGGGACAGGGTTCTACGAGCAGTACTTC | CASSHGTGFYEQYF
TRBJ2-1 | . | TRBD2 | TRBV5-1 | TGCGCCAGCAGCTTGGATAGCGGGGTCTACAATGAGCAGTTCTTC | CASSLDSGVYNEQFF
TRBJ1-2 | . | . | TRBV7-6 | TGTGCCAGCAGCAACAGGACAACGCCGTCCCCCTATGGCTACACCTTC | CASSNRTTPSPYGYTF
TRBJ1-2 | once | TRBD1 | TRBV6-1 | TGTGCCAGCAGAGGACAGGGTACGTACGGCTACACCTTC | CASRGQGTYGYTF
TRBJ2-2 | . | TRBD2 | TRBV29-1 | TGCAGCGTCGCGGGGGTATCCGACACCGGGGAGCTGTTTTTT | CSVAGVSDTGELFF
TRBJ2-1 | . | . | TRBV7-3 | TGTGCCAGCAGCTTAGGGGCCGGGATAAATGAGCAGTTCTTC | CASSLGAGINEQFF
TRBJ2-1 | . | . | TRBV10-3 | TGTGCCACGGGCGACGGGTACAATGAGCAGTTCTTC | CATGDGYNEQFF
TRBJ1-1 | . | TRBD1 | TRBV7-9 | TGTGCCAGCAGCTTAGTGGACAGGGGAAAGATGAACACTGAAGCTTTCTTT | CASSLVDRGKMNTEAFF
TRBJ1-1 | few | . | TRBV7-3 | TGTGCCAGCAGCCCCAGAGTCTACTCTGAAGCTTTCTTT | CASSPRVYSEAFF
TRBJ1-5 | . | . | TRBV28 | TGTGCCAGCAGCGTGGGTACCAATCAGCCCCAGCATTTT | CASSVGTNQPQHF
TRBJ2-2 | once | . | TRBV7-2 | TGTGCCAGCAGCCCCCGGGTTACCGTAACCGGGGAGCTGTTTTTT | CASSPRVTVTGELFF
TRBJ2-7 | . | . | TRBV7-9 | TGTGCCAGCAGCTTAGCGCGAGGGACCTACGAGCAGTACTTC | CASSLARGTYEQYF
TRBJ2-3 | . | . | TRBV7-3 | TGTGCCAGCAGTTTAACGGGGGATACGCAGTATTTT | CASSLTGDTQYF
TRBJ2-2 | once | TRBD1 | TRBV12-5 | TGTGCTAGTTGCCGATGGACAGGGAGAGCCGGGGAGCTGTTTTTT | CASCRWTGRAGELFF
TRBJ2-1 | once | TRBD1 | TRBV4-1 | TGCGCCAGCAGCCAAGCAGAGACAGGGGCCTCCATAGGCTCCTACAATGAGCAGTTCTTC | CASSQAETGASIGSYNEQFF
TRBJ1-4 | once | . | TRBV2 | TGTGCCAGCAGCACCTTTGAAAAACTGTTTTTT | CASSTFEKLFF
TRBJ2-2 | . | . | TRBV7-3 | TGTGCCAGCAGCGCTAGTACTATTAGGACCGGGGAGCTGTTTTTT | CASSASTIRTGELFF
TRBJ2-5 | . | TRBD2 | TRBV5-4 | TGTGCCAGCAGCTTGGCCAGGGCGGGAGGAGAGACCCAGTACTTC | CASSLARAGGETQYF
TRBJ2-5 | . | . | TRBV5-4 | TGTGCCAGCAGCTCACCCAGGGGGGAAAAGACCCAGTACTTC | CASSSPRGEKTQYF
TRBJ1-2 | . | TRBD1 | TRBV12-5 | TGTGCTAGTGGTTTGGGGGACAGTCAATATGGCTACACCTTC | CASGLGDSQYGYTF
TRBJ2-7 | . | . | TRBV18 | TGTGCCAGCTCACCGTCGGGCCCTCTCCTCTCCTACGAGCAGTACTTC | CASSPSGPLLSYEQYF
TRBJ2-7 | . | . | TRBV29-1 | TGCAGCGCCCGGACAGTCTTCTACGAGCAGTACTTC | CSARTVFYEQYF
TRBJ2-2 | once | . | TRBV29-1 | TGCAGCGTTGACGGGGACACCGGGGAGCTGTTTTTT | CSVDGDTGELFF
TRBJ2-1 | . | TRBD2 | TRBV6-1 | TGTGCCAGCAGGCCCGGGACTAGTATTAAGAATGAGCAGTTCTTC | CASRPGTSIKNEQFF
TRBJ2-4 | once | . | TRBV28 | TGTGCCAGCAGTGCGATGACAGGTATTGTGAACATTCAGTACTTC | CASSAMTGIVNIQYF
TRBJ2-1 | . | TRBD2 | TRBV7-9 | TGTGCCAGCAGCCTCGGGGTAGCGGGAGTCGCCTACAATGAGCAGTTCTTC | CASSLGVAGVAYNEQFF
TRBJ2-1 | . | . | TRBV2 | TGTGCCAGCAGCTCCCGGGCCGCTAAAACCTACAATGAGCAGTTCTTC | CASSSRAAKTYNEQFF
TRBJ2-7 | . | TRBD1 | TRBV5-4 | TGTGCCAGCAGCTTGCCCCAGGGGGCAGGGTACGAGCAGTACTTC | CASSLPQGAGYEQYF
TRBJ2-3 | . | TRBD1 | TRBV18 | TGTGCCAGCTCACCGACTCGGGGACAGGGGACAGATACGCAGTATTTT | CASSPTRGQGTDTQYF
TRBJ2-3 | medium-sized | . | TRBV2 | TGTGCCAGCAGGGTGGGGGATACGCAGTATTTT | CASRVGDTQYF
TRBJ2-2 | . | TRBD2 | TRBV5-1 | TGCGCCAGCAGCCCGGGACTAGCGGGAGGCGGCACCGGGGAGCTGTTTTTT | CASSPGLAGGGTGELFF
TRBJ1-3 | . | . | TRBV27 | TGTGCCAGCAGTTTTCCAGGGGGAAACACCATATATTTT | CASSFPGGNTIYF
TRBJ1-5 | . | . | TRBV6-1 | TGTGCCAGCAGTGAAATCTTCTATAGCAATCAGCCCCAGCATTTT | CASSEIFYSNQPQHF
TRBJ2-1 | . | . | TRBV1 | TGCACCAGCAGCCAAGGGGGGGGCTACAATGAGCAGTTCTTC | CTSSQGGGYNEQFF
TRBJ1-6 | . | . | TRBV5-1 | TGCGCCAGCAGCTTGGGGACAGCGAATAATTCACCCCTCCACTTT | CASSLGTANNSPLHF
TRBJ2-3 | . | . | TRBV12-5 | TGTGCTAGTGGTGATGGGAGCCTAAATACGCAGTATTTT | CASGDGSLNTQYF
TRBJ2-1 | . | . | TRBV11-3 | TGTGCCAGCAGCCCGGCCGACGGGTACAATGATGGGCAGTTCTTC | CASSPADGYNDGQFF
TRBJ2-7 | . | . | TRBV7-3 | TGTGCCAGCAGCTTAATGGGGACGCCCCCCTACGAGCAGTACTTC | CASSLMGTPPYEQYF
TRBJ2-3 | . | . | TRBV5-5 | TGTGCCAGCATCAACCCGCGAAGCACAGATACGCAGTATTTT | CASINPRSTDTQYF
TRBJ2-1 | . | . | TRBV29-1 | TGCAGCTGCTGGACTCCCGCCTCCTACAATGAGCAGTTCTTC | CSCWTPASYNEQFF
TRBJ2-1 | . | TRBD2 | TRBV28 | TGTGCCAGCAAAGCGGGGGGACTCCTTTCCTACAATGAGCAGTTCTTC | CASKAGGLLSYNEQFF
TRBJ1-5 | . | . | TRBV10-3 | TGTGCCATCAGTGAGTTGGGGGAGGGTCAGCCCCAGCATTTT | CAISELGEGQPQHF